This is a list of T cell receptor beta chains from one sample in a study of T cells after yellow fever vaccination. One entry per CDR3 protein, called by TCRdb with MiXCR from the 5' RACE reads. The sample lists a few hundred thousand distinct CDR3 sequences; about an eighth were seen once. The specimen was CD4+ T cells sorted from PBMCs, collected 45 days after the yellow fever booster vaccination. The origin of the receptors is a man aged 30 to 39 who received the YFV17D yellow fever vaccine. Both conserved end residues are part of each CDR3. A D gene is named only where the DNA matches it firmly. Size is omitted from some rows. Given values are once, few, many or a class for expanded clones.

J gene | V gene | D gene | clone size | CDR3 DNA | CDR3 protein
TRBJ2-3 | TRBV10-3 | TRBD1 | NA | TGTGCCATCAGTGATCCCGAGACCCTGGGACAGGGACCCGCAGATACGCAGTATTTT | CAISDPETLGQGPADTQYF
TRBJ2-2 | TRBV24-1 | NA | few | TGTGCCACCGGGGGTAACACCGGGGAGCTGTTTTTT | CATGGNTGELFF
TRBJ2-3 | TRBV5-1 | TRBD1 | NA | TGCGCCAGCAGCTTGGGGGACAGGGTCGCAGATACGCAGTATTTT | CASSLGDRVADTQYF
TRBJ2-3 | TRBV28 | NA | few | TGTGCCAGCACCCTGGGGAGCACAGATACGCAGTATTTT | CASTLGSTDTQYF
TRBJ2-7 | TRBV28 | NA | NA | TGTGCCAGCAGTTTACTAGACCGGGGCTACGAGCAGTACTTC | CASSLLDRGYEQYF
TRBJ2-3 | TRBV7-8 | TRBD1 | NA | TGTGCCAGCAGCGCCAAGGGACAGGGGAGCACAGATACGCAGTATTTT | CASSAKGQGSTDTQYF
TRBJ1-1 | TRBV6-5 | NA | NA | TGTGCCAGCAGTTACAGCAGGAAACCTTACACTGAAGCTTTCTTT | CASSYSRKPYTEAFF
TRBJ1-1 | TRBV19 | TRBD1 | NA | TGTGCCAGTAGTCCCGAGAAGGGGGCGCGGGTGTGGCTCACTGAAGCTTTCTTT | CASSPEKGARVWLTEAFF
TRBJ1-2 | TRBV27 | NA | few | TGTGCCAGCGCTGGGCGGGGGGCGAGGGTCTACACCTTC | CASAGRGARVYTF
TRBJ2-1 | TRBV20-1 | NA | few | TGCAGTGTTATAGCTCCAGGTTCAAATGAGCAGTTCTTC | CSVIAPGSNEQFF
TRBJ2-2 | TRBV20-1 | NA | NA | TGCAGTGCTAGAGCCGTCTCCGGAGGCACCGGGGAGCTGTTTTTT | CSARAVSGGTGELFF